This TCR beta chain is drawn from a study of shared clonotypes between healthy human individuals. Generated by immunoSEQ multiplex PCR, the TCRdb table keeps only in-frame clones and is missing some. The sample contains about 2.3 million clones, approximately 90% of which appear only once. This clone was found a few times. The clonotype originates from a man between 18 and 29 years old in good health. Some clones in this sample may be carry-over from other donors' samples. The sample comprised naive CD4+ T cells from PBMCs. Subset specified: CD45RA+ positively selected.

In nucleotides, the CDR3 is TGTGCCAGCGGCTCTGGACCGGAAGCTTTCTTT. Protein sequence: CASGSGPEAFF. The chain links TRBV11-3 to TRBJ1-1; D remains ambiguous. The ends were cut back, 8 bases at V and 8 bases at J, with 12 bases in the middle. Germline-derived CDR1 and CDR2 are SGHNT and YENEEA. This CDR3 region has 11 residues.